This T cell receptor beta chain was identified in a study of long-term antiretroviral therapy in people with HIV. Whole-study context: The 2015 recommendation for immediate ART came about a decade after the earliest samples. Findings and caveats of the study: Versus controls, repertoires in people with HIV had narrower CDR3 length ranges. Post-ART samples showed increased diversity that remained below transplant donor control levels.

Treatment locations for all participants with HIV were in the United States. With respect to this clone: Its antigen is unknown.

The libraries were made with immunoSEQ v3.0 at survey level. Clones were sequenced by immunoSEQ multiplex PCR, and TCRdb holds only the in-frame ones, with some missing. The sample includes tens of thousands of clones, approximately 83% of them seen just once. The sample was unsorted PBMCs, taken about 4.3 years after starting antiretroviral therapy. This TCR derives from a man aged 30 to 39 with HIV.

The CDR3 sequence: CASSAPDRSSYEQYF. The CDR3 DNA sequence: TGTGCCAGCAGTGCGCCGGACAGGAGCTCCTACGAGCAGTACTTC. The chain has TRBV2 and TRBJ2-7; TRBD1 aligns across 7 bases. V shed 4 bases, J shed 0 bases, and the junction held 6 bases outside the gene matches. Per the germline V gene, CDR1 is SNHLY and CDR2 is FYNNEI. The CDR3 has 15 residues.